The table lists the clone carrying this T cell receptor (beta chain) with many counts. These data originate in a study of identical twins. Unmatched junction bases numbered 2, after V lost 5 bases and J lost 0 bases. This CDR3 is built from 14 residues. Each CDR3 protein gets one entry after TCRdb re-called the 5' RACE reads with MiXCR. This repertoire shows around 960,000 distinct CDR3 sequences, 9% to 15% found once; its top ten account for around 1.6%. These data were also filed under a second study, of yellow fever vaccine responses in identical twins.

Specimen: PBMCs. The clonotype originates from a woman between 18 and 29 years old in good health. V and J are TRBV12-3 or TRBV12-4 and TRBJ1-1; 8 bases are shared with TRBD1. The CDR3 DNA sequence: TGTGCCAGCAGTCCACAGGGGGTGAACACTGAAGCTTTCTTT. Its protein product is CASSPQGVNTEAFF.